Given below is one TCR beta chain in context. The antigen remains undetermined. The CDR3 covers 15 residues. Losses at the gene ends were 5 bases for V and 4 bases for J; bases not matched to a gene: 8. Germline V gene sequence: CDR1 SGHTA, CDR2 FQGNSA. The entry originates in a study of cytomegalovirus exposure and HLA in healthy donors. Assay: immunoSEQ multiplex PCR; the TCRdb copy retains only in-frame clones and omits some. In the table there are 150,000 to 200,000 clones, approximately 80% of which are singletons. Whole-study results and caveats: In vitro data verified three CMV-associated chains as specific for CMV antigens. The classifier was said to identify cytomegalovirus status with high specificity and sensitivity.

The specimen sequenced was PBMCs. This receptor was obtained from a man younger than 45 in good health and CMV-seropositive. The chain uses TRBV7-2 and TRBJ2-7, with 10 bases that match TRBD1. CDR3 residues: CASSVGQGGIYEQYF. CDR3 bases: TGTGCCAGCAGCGTCGGACAGGGGGGGATTTACGAGCAGTACTTC.